These T cell receptor beta chains were read from a single sample in a study of T cell clones after liver transplantation. TCRdb keeps only in-frame clones here, not all; method: immunoSEQ multiplex PCR. The sample contains tens of thousands of clones, over 70% of which appear only once. Sequenced here: CD4+ T cells from blood, sampled 12 months after liver transplant. Receptors were obtained from a human patient who received a liver transplant. Some T cells may be the graft donor's. Each CDR3 is given with its conserved first and last residue. The order of the fields is clone size, J gene, D gene, V gene, CDR3 protein, CDR3 DNA. D genes are given only for firm matches. The listing skips clone size in some rows; elsewhere it reads once, few, many or a size class.

size: NA
J: TRBJ2-5
D: NA
V: TRBV6-5
CDR3: CASSSPTQGVETQYF
DNA: TGTGCCAGCAGTTCGCCCACCCAGGGTGTAGAGACCCAGTACTTC

size: NA
J: TRBJ2-3
D: TRBD1
V: TRBV19
CDR3: CASSGQGTDTQYF
DNA: TGTGCCAGTAGCGGACAGGGCACAGATACGCAGTATTTT

size: NA
J: TRBJ2-7
D: NA
V: TRBV5-1
CDR3: CASSSFGGSYEQYF
DNA: TGCGCCAGCAGCTCCTTCGGGGGCTCCTACGAGCAGTACTTC

size: NA
J: TRBJ1-5
D: NA
V: TRBV28
CDR3: CASSPLNQPQHF
DNA: TGTGCCAGCAGTCCGCTGAATCAGCCCCAGCATTTT

size: NA
J: TRBJ1-3
D: TRBD1
V: TRBV2
CDR3: CASSVLGQGAGNTIYF
DNA: TGTGCCAGCAGTGTATTGGGACAGGGGGCTGGAAACACCATATATTTT

size: NA
J: TRBJ2-5
D: NA
V: TRBV5-1
CDR3: CASSTYSGVLQETQYF
DNA: TGCGCCAGCAGCACCTATAGCGGAGTTCTCCAAGAGACCCAGTACTTC

size: NA
J: TRBJ2-3
D: NA
V: TRBV21-1
CDR3: CASHGLAVIRPITDTQYF
DNA: TGTGCCAGCCACGGACTAGCGGTTATACGACCCATCACAGATACGCAGTATTTT

size: NA
J: TRBJ2-2
D: TRBD1
V: TRBV7-9
CDR3: CASSPRGRTNTGELFF
DNA: TGTGCCAGCAGTCCAAGGGGGCGGACGAACACCGGGGAGCTGTTTTTT

size: NA
J: TRBJ1-5
D: NA
V: TRBV28
CDR3: CASNRVGAGSNQPQHF
DNA: TGTGCCAGCAATCGAGTTGGGGCAGGAAGCAATCAGCCCCAGCATTTT

size: NA
J: TRBJ2-1
D: TRBD2
V: TRBV27
CDR3: CASSLSIRTSGRVRYNEQFF
DNA: TGTGCCAGCAGTTTATCTATCAGGACTAGCGGGAGGGTGAGGTACAATGAGCAGTTCTTC

size: NA
J: TRBJ1-4
D: NA
V: TRBV9
CDR3: CASSVVPSPNEKLFF
DNA: TGTGCCAGCAGCGTAGTTCCCTCACCTAATGAAAAACTGTTTTTT

size: NA
J: TRBJ2-4
D: NA
V: TRBV2
CDR3: CASSAETPAKNIQYF
DNA: TGTGCCAGCAGTGCAGAGACCCCTGCCAAAAACATTCAGTACTTC

size: NA
J: TRBJ1-2
D: TRBD1
V: TRBV28
CDR3: CASKTGYYGYTF
DNA: TGTGCCAGCAAGACAGGGTACTATGGCTACACCTTC

size: NA
J: TRBJ2-3
D: NA
V: TRBV12-2
CDR3: CASRLISDPGRPATDTQYF
DNA: TGTGCAAGTCGCCTTATATCGGATCCCGGGCGCCCCGCCACAGATACGCAGTATTTT

size: NA
J: TRBJ2-7
D: TRBD1
V: TRBV27
CDR3: CASSFTGTGNYEQYF
DNA: TGTGCCAGCAGTTTTACCGGGACAGGGAACTACGAGCAGTACTTC

size: NA
J: TRBJ1-1
D: TRBD1
V: TRBV27
CDR3: CASSLGQGRGAFF
DNA: TGTGCCAGCAGTTTGGGACAGGGGCGAGGTGCTTTCTTT

size: NA
J: TRBJ2-1
D: TRBD2
V: TRBV4-3
CDR3: CASSQEPSGRDYNEQFF
DNA: TGCGCCAGCAGCCAAGAACCTAGCGGGAGGGACTACAATGAGCAGTTCTTC

size: few
J: TRBJ1-1
D: NA
V: TRBV4-1
CDR3: CASSQERDTEAFF
DNA: TGCGCCAGCAGCCAAGAGAGGGACACTGAAGCTTTCTTT

size: NA
J: TRBJ1-1
D: TRBD1
V: TRBV2
CDR3: CASSPGQQNIEAFF
DNA: TGTGCCAGCAGTCCGGGACAGCAAAACATTGAAGCTTTCTTT

size: NA
J: TRBJ1-1
D: TRBD1
V: TRBV4-1
CDR3: CASSRRQGWTEAFF
DNA: TGCGCCAGCAGCCGAAGACAGGGGTGGACTGAAGCTTTCTTT

size: few
J: TRBJ2-5
D: TRBD2
V: TRBV25-1
CDR3: CASSDAGGVETQYF
DNA: TGTGCCAGCAGTGATGCGGGAGGGGTAGAGACCCAGTACTTC

size: NA
J: TRBJ2-3
D: NA
V: TRBV28
CDR3: CAGGVAASSTDTQYF
DNA: TGTGCTGGCGGGGTGGCGGCCTCTAGCACAGATACGCAGTATTTT

size: NA
J: TRBJ2-3
D: NA
V: TRBV7-9
CDR3: CASSFPVGGPQRTQYF
DNA: TGTGCCAGCAGCTTCCCGGTGGGCGGGCCACAGAGGACGCAGTATTTT

size: NA
J: TRBJ1-3
D: NA
V: TRBV6-6
CDR3: CASSYSAGNTIYF
DNA: TGTGCCAGCAGTTACTCTGCTGGAAACACCATATATTTT

size: NA
J: TRBJ1-1
D: NA
V: TRBV7-2
CDR3: CASSLDMGRGTEAFF
DNA: TGTGCCAGCAGCTTAGACATGGGGAGGGGCACTGAAGCTTTCTTT

size: NA
J: TRBJ2-5
D: TRBD2
V: TRBV5-1
CDR3: CASSLGGLAAQETQYF
DNA: TGCGCCAGCAGCTTGGGAGGACTAGCGGCCCAAGAGACCCAGTACTTC

size: NA
J: TRBJ2-1
D: TRBD2
V: TRBV28
CDR3: CASTSRRSSGSFFDEQFF
DNA: TGTGCCAGCACCTCCCGAAGGTCTAGCGGGAGCTTTTTCGATGAGCAGTTCTTC

size: few
J: TRBJ2-5
D: NA
V: TRBV19
CDR3: CASCRDLGETQYF
DNA: TGTGCTTCGTGCCGGGACCTGGGAGAGACCCAGTACTTC

size: NA
J: TRBJ2-1
D: TRBD2
V: TRBV7-9
CDR3: CASSSLAGGINEQFF
DNA: TGTGCCAGCAGCTCCCTAGCGGGAGGAATTAATGAGCAGTTCTTC

size: NA
J: TRBJ1-5
D: NA
V: TRBV19
CDR3: CASSTRTEKPQHF
DNA: TGTGCCAGTAGTACCCGGACAGAAAAGCCCCAGCATTTT

size: NA
J: TRBJ2-7
D: TRBD1
V: TRBV28
CDR3: CASRPDRDSPYEQYF
DNA: TGTGCCAGCAGACCTGACCGGGACAGTCCCTACGAGCAGTACTTC

size: NA
J: TRBJ1-5
D: NA
V: TRBV6-5
CDR3: CASSKQGRDQPQHF
DNA: TGTGCCAGCAGCAAACAGGGTAGGGATCAGCCCCAGCATTTT

size: NA
J: TRBJ1-5
D: TRBD1
V: TRBV6-1
CDR3: CASGVTAGGGQPQHF
DNA: TGTGCCAGCGGGGTCACCGCAGGGGGAGGTCAGCCCCAGCATTTT

size: NA
J: TRBJ1-2
D: NA
V: TRBV28
CDR3: CASSLLTNYGYTF
DNA: TGTGCCAGCAGTTTGCTTACTAACTATGGCTACACCTTC

size: NA
J: TRBJ2-5
D: NA
V: TRBV7-2
CDR3: CASSPVTGPETQYF
DNA: TGTGCCAGCAGCCCGGTGACGGGCCCAGAGACCCAGTACTTC

size: NA
J: TRBJ1-5
D: TRBD1
V: TRBV2
CDR3: CASSGQGSVGQPQHF
DNA: TGTGCCAGCAGTGGACAGGGGAGCGTCGGTCAGCCCCAGCATTTT

size: NA
J: TRBJ1-5
D: NA
V: TRBV7-2
CDR3: CASSPDSNQPQHF
DNA: TGTGCCAGCAGCCCCGATAGCAATCAGCCCCAGCATTTT

size: NA
J: TRBJ1-1
D: NA
V: TRBV6-5
CDR3: CASRTPGGGITFF
DNA: TGTGCCAGCAGGACCCCGGGCGGCGGGATAACTTTCTTT

size: few
J: TRBJ2-7
D: TRBD2
V: TRBV4-3
CDR3: CASSQNSGTTTYEQYF
DNA: TGCGCCAGCAGCCAGAACTCCGGGACTACCACCTACGAGCAGTACTTC

size: NA
J: TRBJ2-1
D: TRBD2
V: TRBV5-1
CDR3: CASSLTSGSYNEQFF
DNA: TGCGCCAGCAGTTTGACTAGCGGCTCCTACAATGAGCAGTTCTTC

size: few
J: TRBJ1-1
D: NA
V: TRBV7-9
CDR3: CASSVSASSEAFF
DNA: TGTGCCAGCAGCGTAAGTGCGTCCTCCGAAGCTTTCTTT

size: NA
J: TRBJ1-5
D: TRBD1
V: TRBV18
CDR3: CASSDYSGTGDQPQHF
DNA: TGTGCCAGCTCAGACTACTCCGGGACAGGGGATCAGCCCCAGCATTTT

size: NA
J: TRBJ2-3
D: NA
V: TRBV6-1
CDR3: CASVFRGADTQYF
DNA: TGTGCCAGCGTGTTTAGGGGCGCAGATACGCAGTATTTT

size: few
J: TRBJ1-1
D: NA
V: TRBV11-3
CDR3: CASSSTTGKNTEAFF
DNA: TGTGCCAGCAGCTCGACGACCGGGAAGAACACTGAAGCTTTCTTT

size: NA
J: TRBJ2-3
D: TRBD2
V: TRBV4-1
CDR3: CASSLRASGRSTDTQYF
DNA: TGCGCCAGCAGCCTTCGGGCTAGCGGGAGAAGCACAGATACGCAGTATTTT

size: once
J: TRBJ2-1
D: NA
V: TRBV6-6
CDR3: CASSTTSFEQFF
DNA: TGTGCCAGCAGCACTACTAGTTTTGAGCAGTTCTTC

size: NA
J: TRBJ2-3
D: TRBD1
V: TRBV11-2
CDR3: CASSPGTGEDTQYF
DNA: TGTGCCAGCAGCCCCGGGACAGGGGAAGATACGCAGTATTTT

size: NA
J: TRBJ2-1
D: NA
V: TRBV19
CDR3: CASRGGTSPSNEQFF
DNA: TGTGCCAGTAGAGGTGGGACTTCCCCCTCCAATGAGCAGTTCTTC

size: NA
J: TRBJ2-1
D: NA
V: TRBV29-1
CDR3: CSVSGGNEQFF
DNA: TGCAGCGTTAGCGGAGGAAATGAGCAGTTCTTC